This T cell receptor (beta chain) was recovered during a study of cytomegalovirus exposure and HLA in healthy donors. In the PCR, 60 Vbeta and 13 Jbeta primers were used. Sequencing used immunoSEQ multiplex PCR; TCRdb keeps in-frame clones, though not all of them. The sample has about 160,000 clones, 60% to 80% seen once. The CDR3 sequence is 15 residues long. The germline V and J ends were trimmed by 0 bases and 3 bases, with 11 bases remaining between them. CDR1 and CDR2 from the germline V gene are LGHNA and YSLEER. The chain couples TRBV4-3 to TRBJ1-2; D remains ambiguous. The receptor's source is a woman aged 50 to 65 in good health and CMV-seropositive. The sample was PBMCs. CDR3 residues: CASSQEGREYYGYTF. In DNA form, the CDR3 reads TGCGCCAGCAGCCAAGAAGGGAGGGAGTACTATGGCTACACCTTC.